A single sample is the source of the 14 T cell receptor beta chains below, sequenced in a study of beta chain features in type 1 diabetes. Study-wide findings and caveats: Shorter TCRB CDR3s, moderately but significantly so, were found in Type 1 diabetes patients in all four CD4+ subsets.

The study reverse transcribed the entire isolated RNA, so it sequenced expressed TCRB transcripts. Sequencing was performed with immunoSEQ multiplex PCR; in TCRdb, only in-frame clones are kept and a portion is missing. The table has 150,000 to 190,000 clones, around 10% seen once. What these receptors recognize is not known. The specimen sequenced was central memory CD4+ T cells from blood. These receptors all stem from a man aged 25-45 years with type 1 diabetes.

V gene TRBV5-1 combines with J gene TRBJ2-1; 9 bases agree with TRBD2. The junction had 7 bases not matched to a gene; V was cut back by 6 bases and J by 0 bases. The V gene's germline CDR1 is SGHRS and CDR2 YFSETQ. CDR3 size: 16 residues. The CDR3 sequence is CASKFGSGSSYNEQFF. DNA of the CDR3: TGCGCCAGCAAGTTCGGTAGCGGGAGCTCCTACAATGAGCAGTTCTTC.

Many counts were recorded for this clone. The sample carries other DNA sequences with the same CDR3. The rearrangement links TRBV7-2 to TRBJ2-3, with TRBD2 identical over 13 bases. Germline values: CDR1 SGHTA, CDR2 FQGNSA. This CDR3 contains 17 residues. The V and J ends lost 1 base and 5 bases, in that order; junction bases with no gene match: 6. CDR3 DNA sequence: TGTGCCAGCAGCTTAGATACTAGCGGGAGGGCCGGAGATACGCAGTATTTT. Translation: CASSLDTSGRAGDTQYF.

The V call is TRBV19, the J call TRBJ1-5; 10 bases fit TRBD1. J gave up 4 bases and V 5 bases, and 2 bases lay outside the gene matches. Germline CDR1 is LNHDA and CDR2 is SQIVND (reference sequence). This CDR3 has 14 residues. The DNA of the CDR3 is TGTGCCAGTAGTGACAGGGGGCTAAATCAGCCCCAGCATTTT. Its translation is CASSDRGLNQPQHF. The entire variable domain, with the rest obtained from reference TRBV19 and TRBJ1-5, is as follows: DGGITQSPKYLFRKEGQNVTLSCEQNLNHDAMYWYRQDPGQGLRLIYYSQIVNDFQKGDIAEGYSVSREKKESFPLTVTSAQKNPTAFYLCASSDRGLNQPQHFGDGTRLSIL.

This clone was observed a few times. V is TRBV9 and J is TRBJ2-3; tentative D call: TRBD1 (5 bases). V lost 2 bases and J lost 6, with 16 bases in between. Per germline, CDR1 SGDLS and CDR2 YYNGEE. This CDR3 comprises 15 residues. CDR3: CASSVSPLGADTQYF. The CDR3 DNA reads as TGTGCCAGCAGCGTTTCCCCTTTAGGGGCGGATACGCAGTATTTT.

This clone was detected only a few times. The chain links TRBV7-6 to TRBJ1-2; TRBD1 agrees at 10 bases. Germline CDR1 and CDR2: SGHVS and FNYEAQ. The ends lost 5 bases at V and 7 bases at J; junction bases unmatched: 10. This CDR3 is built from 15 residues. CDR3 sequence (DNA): TGTGCCAGCAGCCCCAGGGGGACAGGGGCTTCTGGCTACACCTTC. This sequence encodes CASSPRGTGASGYTF.

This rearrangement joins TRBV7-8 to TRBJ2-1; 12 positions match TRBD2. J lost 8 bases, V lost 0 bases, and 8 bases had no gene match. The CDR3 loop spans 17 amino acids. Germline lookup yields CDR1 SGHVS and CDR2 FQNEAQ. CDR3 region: CASSLAAPGLAGDEQFF. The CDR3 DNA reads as TGTGCCAGCAGCTTAGCTGCACCGGGACTAGCGGGCGATGAGCAGTTCTTC.

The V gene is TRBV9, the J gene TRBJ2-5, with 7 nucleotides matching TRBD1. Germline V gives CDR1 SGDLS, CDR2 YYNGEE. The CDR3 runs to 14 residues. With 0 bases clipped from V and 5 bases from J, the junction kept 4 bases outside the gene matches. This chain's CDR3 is CASSVEATGETQYF. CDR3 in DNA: TGTGCCAGCAGCGTAGAGGCGACAGGGGAGACCCAGTACTTC.

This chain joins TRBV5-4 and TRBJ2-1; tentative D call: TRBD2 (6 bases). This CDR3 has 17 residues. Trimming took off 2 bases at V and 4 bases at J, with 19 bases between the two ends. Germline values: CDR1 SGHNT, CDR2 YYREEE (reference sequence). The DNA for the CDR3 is TGTGCCAGCAGCTTAGGGACTCCTCTCGACCCTTACAATGAGCAGTTCTTC. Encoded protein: CASSLGTPLDPYNEQFF.

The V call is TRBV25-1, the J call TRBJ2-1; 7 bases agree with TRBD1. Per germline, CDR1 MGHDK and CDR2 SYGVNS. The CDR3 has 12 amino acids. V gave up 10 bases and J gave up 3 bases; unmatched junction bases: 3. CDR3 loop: CATWDSYNEQFF. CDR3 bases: TGTGCCACCTGGGACAGCTACAATGAGCAGTTCTTC.

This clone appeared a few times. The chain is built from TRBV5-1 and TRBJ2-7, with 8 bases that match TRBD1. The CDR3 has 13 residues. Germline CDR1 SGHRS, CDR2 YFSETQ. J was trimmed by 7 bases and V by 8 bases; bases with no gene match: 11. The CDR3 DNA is TGCGCCAGTTCCGGGACAGGAGTCCGGGAGCAGTACTTC. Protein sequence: CASSGTGVREQYF. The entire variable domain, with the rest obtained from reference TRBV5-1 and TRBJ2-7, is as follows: KAGVTQTPRYLIKTRGQQVTLSCSPISGHRSVSWYQQTPGQGLQFLFEYFSETQRNKGNFPGRFSGRQFSNSRSEMNVSTLELGDSALYLCASSGTGVREQYFGPGTRLTVT.

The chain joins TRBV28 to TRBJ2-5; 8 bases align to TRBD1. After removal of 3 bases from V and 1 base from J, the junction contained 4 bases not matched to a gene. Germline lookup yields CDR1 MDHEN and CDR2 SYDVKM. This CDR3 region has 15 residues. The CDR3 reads CASSFGTGPQETQYF. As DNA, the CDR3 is TGTGCCAGCAGTTTTGGGACAGGCCCCCAAGAGACCCAGTACTTC.

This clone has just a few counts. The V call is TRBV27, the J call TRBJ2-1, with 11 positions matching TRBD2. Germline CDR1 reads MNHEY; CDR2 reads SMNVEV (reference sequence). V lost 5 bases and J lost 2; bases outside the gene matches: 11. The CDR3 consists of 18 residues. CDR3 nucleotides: TGTGCCAGCAGTCACAACCCCCTAGCGGGAGGCGCCTACAATGAGCAGTTCTTC. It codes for CASSHNPLAGGAYNEQFF.

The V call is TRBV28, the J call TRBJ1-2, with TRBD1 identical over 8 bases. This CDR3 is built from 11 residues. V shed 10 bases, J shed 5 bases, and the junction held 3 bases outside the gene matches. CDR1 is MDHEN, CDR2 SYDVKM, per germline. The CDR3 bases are TGTGCCATCTACAGGGGGTATGGCTACACCTTC. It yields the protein CAIYRGYGYTF.

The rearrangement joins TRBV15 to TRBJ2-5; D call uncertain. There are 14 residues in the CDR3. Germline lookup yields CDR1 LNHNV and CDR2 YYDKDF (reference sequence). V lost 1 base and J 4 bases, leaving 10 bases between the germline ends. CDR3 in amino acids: CATSRASTGETQYF. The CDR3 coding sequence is TGTGCCACCAGCAGAGCCTCAACTGGAGAGACCCAGTACTTC. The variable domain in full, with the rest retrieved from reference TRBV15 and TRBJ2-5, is DAMVIQNPRYQVTQFGKPVTLSCSQTLNHNVMYWYQQKSSQAPKLLFHYYDKDFNNEADTPDNFQSRRPNTSFCFLDIRSPGLGDTAMYLCATSRASTGETQYFGPGTRLLVL.